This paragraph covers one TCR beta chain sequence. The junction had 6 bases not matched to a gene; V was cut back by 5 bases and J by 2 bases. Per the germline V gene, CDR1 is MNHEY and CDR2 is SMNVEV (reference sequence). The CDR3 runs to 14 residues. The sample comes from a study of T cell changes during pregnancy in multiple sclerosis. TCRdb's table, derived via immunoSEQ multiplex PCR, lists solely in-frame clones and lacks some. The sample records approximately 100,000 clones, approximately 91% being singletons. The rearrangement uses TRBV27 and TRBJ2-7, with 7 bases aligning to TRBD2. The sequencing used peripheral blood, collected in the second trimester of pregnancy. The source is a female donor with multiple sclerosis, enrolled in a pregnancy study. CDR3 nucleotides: TGTGCCAGCAGTAAGCTAGGACTAGCCTACGAGCAGTACTTC. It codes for CASSKLGLAYEQYF.